These 19 T cell receptor beta chains were sequenced from one sample in a study of cytotoxic CD8 clonotypes in ibrutinib-treated CLL. TCRdb's copy holds only in-frame clones and misses some; the assay was immunoSEQ multiplex PCR. Of about 140,000 clones listed, about 80% are singletons. The source material was PBMCs, sampled after 12 months of ibrutinib treatment. These receptors all come from a human donor with chronic lymphocytic leukemia.

The gene calls are TRBV28 and TRBJ2-7; D call uncertain. The CDR3 sequence is 14 residues long. CDR1 is MDHEN and CDR2 is SYDVKM in the germline V gene. Trimming left V 7 bases short and J 2 bases short, with 15 bases between. CDR3 sequence: CASTSGTATYEQYF. CDR3 DNA: TGTGCCAGCACCTCTGGTACGGCCACCTACGAGCAGTACTTC.

The V gene is TRBV7-2, the J gene TRBJ2-3; TRBD2 matches at 7 bases. The V and J ends lost 3 bases and 2 bases, in that order; junction bases with no gene match: 2. The germline V gene has CDR1 SGHTA and CDR2 FQGNSA. This CDR3 comprises 14 residues. The CDR3 region is CASSLGGFTDTQYF. The CDR3 DNA reads TGTGCCAGCAGCTTGGGAGGGTTCACAGATACGCAGTATTTT. The whole variable domain, filled in from reference TRBV7-2 and TRBJ2-3, reads GAGVSQSPSNKVTEKGKDVELRCDPISGHTALYWYRQSLGQGLEFLIYFQGNSAPDKSGLPSDRFSAERTGGSVSTLTIQRTQQEDSAVYLCASSLGGFTDTQYFGPGTRLTVL.

V and J are TRBV18 and TRBJ2-2; a possible D gene is TRBD1 (6 bases). There are 15 residues in the CDR3. With 1 base removed from V and 1 base from J, the gap between germline ends came to 7 bases. CDR1 is KGHSH and CDR2 is LQKENI in the germline V gene. CDR3 nucleotide sequence: TGTGCCAGCTCACCACGACAGGAGAACACCGGGGAGCTGTTTTTT. It specifies CASSPRQENTGELFF.

The chain joins TRBV9 to TRBJ1-3, with TRBD1 matching 7 bases. The CDR3 covers 16 residues. The germline V gene encodes CDR1 SGDLS and CDR2 YYNGEE. The V segment lost 3 bases and the J segment 0 bases; nucleotides outside the gene matches: 6. In DNA form, the CDR3 reads TGTGCCAGCAGCGGGAACAGGGGTCACTCTGGAAACACCATATATTTT. Protein sequence: CASSGNRGHSGNTIYF. The full variable domain, completed using reference TRBV9 and TRBJ1-3, is DSGVTQTPKHLITATGQRVTLRCSPRSGDLSVYWYQQSLDQGLQFLIQYYNGEERAKGNILERFSAQQFPDLHSELNLSSLELGDSALYFCASSGNRGHSGNTIYFGEGSWLTVV.

J is TRBJ2-5 and V is TRBV23-1; a weak D match, TRBD1 (5 bases). TRBV23-1 is noted as an ORF with a role that remains uncertain. This CDR3 contains 14 residues. V was clipped by 2 bases and J by 5 bases, with 12 bases between them. In DNA, the CDR3 is TGCGCCAGCAGTCAAAGACAGTCCTTGGAGACCCAGTACTTC. Protein: CASSQRQSLETQYF.

The chain joins TRBV5-5 to TRBJ1-5; possibly TRBD1 for D (5 bases). The germline CDR1 and CDR2 sequences are SGHKS and YYEKEE (reference sequence). V was trimmed by 2 bases and J by 0 bases, leaving 12 bases between them. This CDR3 has 16 amino acids. CDR3 sequence reads: CASSFQGPYSNQPQHF. DNA of the CDR3: TGTGCCAGCAGCTTCCAGGGCCCGTATAGCAATCAGCCCCAGCATTTT. The variable domain in full, completed from reference TRBV5-5 and TRBJ1-5, reads DAGVTQSPTHLIKTRGQQVTLRCSPISGHKSVSWYQQVLGQGPQFIFQYYEKEERGRGNFPDRFSARQFPNYSSELNVNALLLGDSALYLCASSFQGPYSNQPQHFGDGTRLSIL.

The chain employs TRBV28 and TRBJ2-3, with TRBD1 identical over 7 bases. Germline values: CDR1 MDHEN, CDR2 SYDVKM. This CDR3 contains 15 residues. V gave up 6 bases and J gave up 1 base; unmatched junction bases: 7. This chain's CDR3 is CASRALGGRTDTQYF. The DNA of the CDR3 is TGTGCCAGCAGGGCGTTAGGGGGCCGCACAGATACGCAGTATTTT.

This clone occurred a few times. V is TRBV19 and J is TRBJ1-2, with D unresolved. V lost 3 bases to trimming and J lost 8 bases, with 19 bases between them. CDR3 length: 15 amino acids. CDR1 and CDR2 from the germline V gene are LNHDA and SQIVND (reference sequence). The CDR3: CASSIPPDYSRGYTF. The CDR3 DNA reads TGTGCCAGTAGTATTCCTCCAGACTACTCGCGCGGCTACACCTTC.

This clone has only a few counts. The chain recombines TRBV19 with TRBJ1-2; a possible D gene is TRBD1 (6 bases). This CDR3 is 15 amino acids long. CDR1 and CDR2 (germline): LNHDA, SQIVND (reference sequence). Deletions cut 10 bases from V and 1 base from J, with 19 bases between. The chain's CDR3 is CATLWLVRGNYGYTF. The CDR3 DNA sequence: TGTGCCACACTTTGGCTGGTCAGGGGTAACTATGGCTACACCTTC.

This chain connects TRBV2 to TRBJ2-5; TRBD1 matches at 8 bases. V gave up 3 bases and J gave up 4 bases; unmatched junction bases: 4. The CDR3 loop spans 14 amino acids. CDR1 SNHLY and CDR2 FYNNEI come from the germline V gene. CDR3 in amino acids: CASSERRGRETQYF. The CDR3 DNA sequence: TGTGCCAGCAGTGAGCGCAGGGGGCGAGAGACCCAGTACTTC.

DNA of the CDR3: TGCGCCAGCAGTGAGTCCCTGCGGGGGGGCACAGATACGCAGTATTTT. Translation gives CASSESLRGGTDTQYF. The J gene is TRBJ2-3, the V gene TRBV10-1; the match to TRBD2 covers 8 bases. CDR1 is WNHNN and CDR2 is SYGVQD in the germline V gene (reference sequence). Trimming cost V 0 bases and J 1 base; bases outside gene matches: 3. The CDR3 has 16 amino acids.

The chain recombines TRBV28 with TRBJ1-6, with unresolved D. The V gene lost 3 bases and the J gene lost 7 bases, with 4 bases spanning the gap. The CDR3 length is 12 residues. From germline, CDR1 is MDHEN and CDR2 SYDVKM. The CDR3: CASSFGNSPLHF. CDR3 nucleotide sequence: TGTGCCAGCAGTTTTGGGAATTCACCCCTCCACTTT.

CDR3 coding DNA: TGTGCCAGCAGCCGACGCGGAGGCCCGGAAAAACTGTTTTTT. Translating it yields CASSRRGGPEKLFF. The V and J genes are TRBV7-9 and TRBJ1-4, with D unclear. The length of the CDR3 is 14 residues. V lost 5 bases and J lost 8, with 15 bases in between. Looked up from germline, CDR1 is SEHNR and CDR2 is FQNEAQ (reference sequence).

The V and J genes are TRBV7-7 and TRBJ1-1; 8 nucleotides align to TRBD1. The CDR3 has 14 amino acids. The V gene's germline CDR1 is SSHAT and CDR2 FNYEAQ (reference sequence). Trimming took 5 bases from V and 6 from J; bases not matched to a gene: 8. The CDR3 spells CASSHGRGRAEAFF. The DNA for the CDR3 is TGTGCCAGCAGCCACGGCAGGGGGCGTGCTGAAGCTTTCTTT.

The chain has TRBV19 and TRBJ1-1, with 10 bases identical to TRBD1. CDR1 and CDR2 from the germline V gene are LNHDA and SQIVND (reference sequence). The CDR3 totals 15 residues. The V and J ends lost 5 bases and 4 bases, in that order; junction bases with no gene match: 7. Here the CDR3 DNA reads TGTGCCAGTAGTCCCGGACAGGGGGGGGGCACTGAAGCTTTCTTT. Translation gives CASSPGQGGGTEAFF.

This clone turned up a few times. The gene calls are TRBV5-8 and TRBJ1-3; the D gene is possibly TRBD1 (6 bases). The CDR3 loop spans 15 amino acids. Trimming left V 4 bases short and J 2 bases short, with 13 bases between. Germline V gene lookup returns CDR1 SGHTS and CDR2 YDEGEE. The CDR3 spells CASSRDGDTGNTIYF. In DNA form, the CDR3 reads TGTGCCAGCAGCCGTGACGGGGACACTGGAAACACCATATATTTT.

The genes are TRBV6-1 and TRBJ2-1; D unclear. There are 14 residues in the CDR3. V was shortened by 5 bases and J by 6 bases, with 14 bases between the two germline ends. CDR1 MNHNS and CDR2 SASEGT come from the germline V gene. CDR3 bases: TGTGCCAGCAGTTCCAGTGTATATTTCAATGAGCAGTTCTTC. Protein sequence: CASSSSVYFNEQFF.

CDR3 bases: TGTGCCAGCAGTTTAACCAAAACACGGATCAATCAGCCCCAGCATTTT. It specifies CASSLTKTRINQPQHF. The chain couples TRBV28 to TRBJ1-5; D gene ambiguous. Germline assignment: CDR1 MDHEN and CDR2 SYDVKM. V gave up 2 bases and J gave up 3 bases, with 14 bases separating them. The CDR3 covers 16 residues.

The V call is TRBV19, the J call TRBJ2-3; 8 nucleotides match TRBD2. The V gene end was trimmed by 1 base and the J gene end by 3 bases; junction bases not matched to a gene: 6. Germline CDR1 and CDR2: LNHDA and SQIVND (reference sequence). The CDR3 is made up of 16 amino acids. Here the CDR3 reads CASSIAGGLRTDTQYF. Written as DNA, the CDR3 is TGTGCCAGTAGTATAGCGGGGGGGCTCCGGACAGATACGCAGTATTTT.